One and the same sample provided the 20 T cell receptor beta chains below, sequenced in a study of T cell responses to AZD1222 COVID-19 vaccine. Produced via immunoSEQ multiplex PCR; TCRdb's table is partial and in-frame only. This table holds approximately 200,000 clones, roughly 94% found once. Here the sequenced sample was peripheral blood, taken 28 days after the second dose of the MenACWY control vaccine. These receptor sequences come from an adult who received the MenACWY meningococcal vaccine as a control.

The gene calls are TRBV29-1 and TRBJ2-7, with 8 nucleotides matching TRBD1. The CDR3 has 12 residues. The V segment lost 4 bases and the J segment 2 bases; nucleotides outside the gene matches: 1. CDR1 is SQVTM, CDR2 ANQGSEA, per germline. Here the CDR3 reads CSVATGAYEQYF. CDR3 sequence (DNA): TGCAGCGTTGCGACAGGGGCCTACGAGCAGTACTTC.

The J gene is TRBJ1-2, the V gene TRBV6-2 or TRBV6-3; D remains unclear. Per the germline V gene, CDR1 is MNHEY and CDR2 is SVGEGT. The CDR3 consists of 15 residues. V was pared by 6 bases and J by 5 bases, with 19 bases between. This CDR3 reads CASSQNPEGFYGYTF. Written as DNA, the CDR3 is TGTGCCAGCAGCCAAAACCCGGAGGGCTTTTATGGCTACACCTTC.

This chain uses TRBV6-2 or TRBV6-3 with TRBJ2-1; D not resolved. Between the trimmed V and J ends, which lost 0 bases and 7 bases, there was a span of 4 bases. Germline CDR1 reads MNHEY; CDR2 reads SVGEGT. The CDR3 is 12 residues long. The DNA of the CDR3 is TGTGCCAGCAGTTACTCGATTAATGAGCAGTTCTTC. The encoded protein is CASSYSINEQFF.

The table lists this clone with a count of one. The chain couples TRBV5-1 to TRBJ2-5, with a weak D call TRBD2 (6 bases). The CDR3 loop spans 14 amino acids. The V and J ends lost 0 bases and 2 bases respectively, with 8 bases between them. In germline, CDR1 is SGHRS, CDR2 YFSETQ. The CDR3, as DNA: TGCGCCAGCAGCTTGGAGCGGGCACAAGAGACCCAGTACTTC. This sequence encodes CASSLERAQETQYF.

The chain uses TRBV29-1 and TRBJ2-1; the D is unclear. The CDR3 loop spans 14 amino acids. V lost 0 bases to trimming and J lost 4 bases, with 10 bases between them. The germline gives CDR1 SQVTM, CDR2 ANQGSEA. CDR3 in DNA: TGCAGCGTTGAAGAAAACATTCGATACAATGAGCAGTTCTTC. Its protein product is CSVEENIRYNEQFF.

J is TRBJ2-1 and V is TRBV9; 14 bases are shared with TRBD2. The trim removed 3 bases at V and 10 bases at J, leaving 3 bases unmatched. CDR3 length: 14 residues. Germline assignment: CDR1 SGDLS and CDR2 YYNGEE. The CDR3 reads CASSGLAGGGEQFF. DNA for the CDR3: TGTGCCAGCAGCGGACTAGCGGGAGGGGGGGAGCAGTTCTTC.

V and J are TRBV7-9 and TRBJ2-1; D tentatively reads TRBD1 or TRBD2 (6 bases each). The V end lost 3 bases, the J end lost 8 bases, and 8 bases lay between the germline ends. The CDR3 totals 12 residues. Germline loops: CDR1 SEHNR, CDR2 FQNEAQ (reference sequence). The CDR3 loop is CASSLRGDEQFF. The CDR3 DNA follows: TGTGCCAGCAGCTTGAGGGGGGATGAGCAGTTCTTC.

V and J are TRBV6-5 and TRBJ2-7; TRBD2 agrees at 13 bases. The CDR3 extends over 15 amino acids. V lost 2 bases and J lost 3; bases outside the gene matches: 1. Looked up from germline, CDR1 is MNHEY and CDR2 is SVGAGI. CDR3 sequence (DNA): TGTGCCAGCAGTTACGGGACTAGCGGGGACTACGAGCAGTACTTC. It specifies CASSYGTSGDYEQYF.

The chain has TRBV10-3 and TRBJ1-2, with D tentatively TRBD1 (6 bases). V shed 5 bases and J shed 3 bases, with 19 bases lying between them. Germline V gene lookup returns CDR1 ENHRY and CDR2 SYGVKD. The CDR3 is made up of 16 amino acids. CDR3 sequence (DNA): TGTGCCATCAGTTACAGGGAGGTCGGGGCATACTATGGCTACACCTTC. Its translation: CAISYREVGAYYGYTF.

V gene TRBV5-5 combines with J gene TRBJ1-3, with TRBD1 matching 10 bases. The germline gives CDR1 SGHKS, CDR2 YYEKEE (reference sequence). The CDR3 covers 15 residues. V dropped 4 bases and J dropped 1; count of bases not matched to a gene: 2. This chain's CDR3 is CASSGTGVSGNTIYF. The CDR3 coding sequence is TGTGCCAGCAGCGGGACAGGGGTATCTGGAAACACCATATATTTT.

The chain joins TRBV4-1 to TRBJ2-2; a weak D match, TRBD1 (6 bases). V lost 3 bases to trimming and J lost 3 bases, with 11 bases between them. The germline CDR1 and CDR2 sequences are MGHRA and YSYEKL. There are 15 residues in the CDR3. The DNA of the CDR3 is TGCGCCAGCAGCCACGTTCGACAGGACACCGGGGAGCTGTTTTTT. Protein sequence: CASSHVRQDTGELFF.

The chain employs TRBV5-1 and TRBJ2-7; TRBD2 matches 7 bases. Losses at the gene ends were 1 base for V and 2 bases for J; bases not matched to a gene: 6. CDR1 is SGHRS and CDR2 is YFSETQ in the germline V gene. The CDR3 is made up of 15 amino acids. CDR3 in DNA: TGCGCCAGCAGCTTGACGCGGGGGAACCCCTACGAGCAGTACTTC. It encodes CASSLTRGNPYEQYF.

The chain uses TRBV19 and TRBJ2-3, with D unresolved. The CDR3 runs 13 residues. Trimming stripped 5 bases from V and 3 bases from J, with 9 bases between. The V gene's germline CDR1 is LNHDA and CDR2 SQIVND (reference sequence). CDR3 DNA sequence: TGTGCCAGTAGTGGTGCCCTTACAGATACGCAGTATTTT. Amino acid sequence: CASSGALTDTQYF.

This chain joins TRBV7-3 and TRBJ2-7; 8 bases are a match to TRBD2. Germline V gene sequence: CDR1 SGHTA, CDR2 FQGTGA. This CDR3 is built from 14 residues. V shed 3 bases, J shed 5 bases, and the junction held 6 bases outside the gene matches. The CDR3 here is CASSLGGRSNEQYF. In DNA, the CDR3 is TGTGCCAGCAGCTTGGGCGGGAGGTCGAACGAGCAGTACTTC.

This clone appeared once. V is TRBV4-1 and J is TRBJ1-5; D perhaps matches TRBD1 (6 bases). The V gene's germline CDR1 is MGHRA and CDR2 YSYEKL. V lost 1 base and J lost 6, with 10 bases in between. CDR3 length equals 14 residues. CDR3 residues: CASSQVGGAQPQHF. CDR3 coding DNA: TGCGCCAGCAGCCAAGTCGGGGGGGCTCAGCCCCAGCATTTT.

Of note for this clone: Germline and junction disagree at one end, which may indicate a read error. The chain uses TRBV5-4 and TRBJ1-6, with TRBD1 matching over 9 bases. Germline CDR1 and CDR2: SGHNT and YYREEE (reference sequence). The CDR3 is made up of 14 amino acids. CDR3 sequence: CASNLDRGNSPLHF. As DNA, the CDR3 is TGTGCCAGCAACTTGGACAGGGGTAATTCACCCCTCCACTTT.

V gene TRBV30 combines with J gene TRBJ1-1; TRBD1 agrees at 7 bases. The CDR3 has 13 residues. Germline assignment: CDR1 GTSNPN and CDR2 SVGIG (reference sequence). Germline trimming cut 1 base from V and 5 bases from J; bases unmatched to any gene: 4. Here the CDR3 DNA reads TGTGCCTGGAGTGACAGGGGAAGGACTGAAGCTTTCTTT. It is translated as CAWSDRGRTEAFF.

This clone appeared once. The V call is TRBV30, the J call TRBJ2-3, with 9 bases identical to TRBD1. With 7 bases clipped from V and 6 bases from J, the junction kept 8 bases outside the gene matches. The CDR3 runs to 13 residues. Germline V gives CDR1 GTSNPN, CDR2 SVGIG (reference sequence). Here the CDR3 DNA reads TGTGCCTTGCAGACAGGGGGAGCGGATACGCAGTATTTT. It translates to CALQTGGADTQYF.

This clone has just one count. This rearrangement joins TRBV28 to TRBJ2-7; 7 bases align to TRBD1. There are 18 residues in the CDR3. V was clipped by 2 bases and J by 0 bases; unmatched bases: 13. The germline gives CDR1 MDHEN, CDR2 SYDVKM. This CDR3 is CASSLTPASTGFSYEQYF. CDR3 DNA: TGTGCCAGCAGTTTAACCCCGGCATCGACAGGGTTCTCCTACGAGCAGTACTTC. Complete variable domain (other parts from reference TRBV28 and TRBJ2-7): DVKVTQSSRYLVKRTGEKVFLECVQDMDHENMFWYRQDPGLGLRLIYFSYDVKMKEKGDIPEGYSVSREKKERFSLILESASTNQTSMYLCASSLTPASTGFSYEQYFGPGTRLTVT.

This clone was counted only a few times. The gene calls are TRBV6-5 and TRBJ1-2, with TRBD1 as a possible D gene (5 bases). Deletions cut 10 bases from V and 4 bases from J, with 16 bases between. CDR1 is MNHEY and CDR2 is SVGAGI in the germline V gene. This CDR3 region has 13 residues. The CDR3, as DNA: TGTGCCATCTCCCGGGGGTATGGCTATGGCTACACCTTC. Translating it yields CAISRGYGYGYTF.